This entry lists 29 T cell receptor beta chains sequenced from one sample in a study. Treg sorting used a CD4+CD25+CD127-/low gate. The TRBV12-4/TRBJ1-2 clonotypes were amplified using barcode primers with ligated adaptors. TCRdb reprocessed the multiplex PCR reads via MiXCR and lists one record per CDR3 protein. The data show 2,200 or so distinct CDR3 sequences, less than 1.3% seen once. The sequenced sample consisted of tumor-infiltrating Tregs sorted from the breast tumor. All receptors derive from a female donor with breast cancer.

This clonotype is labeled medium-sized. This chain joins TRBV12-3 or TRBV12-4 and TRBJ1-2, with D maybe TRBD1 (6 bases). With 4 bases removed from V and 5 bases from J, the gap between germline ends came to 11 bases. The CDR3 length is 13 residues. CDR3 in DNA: TGTGCCAGCAGTTGGGACAATCAATATGGCTACACCTTC. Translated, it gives CASSWDNQYGYTF.

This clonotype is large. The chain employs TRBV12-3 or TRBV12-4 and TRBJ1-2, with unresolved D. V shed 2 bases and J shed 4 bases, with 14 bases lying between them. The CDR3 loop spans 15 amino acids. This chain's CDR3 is CASSLRRVSGYGYTF. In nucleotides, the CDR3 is TGTGCCAGCAGTTTAAGAAGGGTATCGGGCTATGGCTACACCTTC.

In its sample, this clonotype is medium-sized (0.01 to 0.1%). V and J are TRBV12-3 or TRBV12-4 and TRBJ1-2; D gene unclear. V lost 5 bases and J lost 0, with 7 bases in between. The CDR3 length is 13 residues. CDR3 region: CASSPRSNYGYTF. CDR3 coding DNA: TGTGCCAGCAGTCCCCGGTCTAACTATGGCTACACCTTC.

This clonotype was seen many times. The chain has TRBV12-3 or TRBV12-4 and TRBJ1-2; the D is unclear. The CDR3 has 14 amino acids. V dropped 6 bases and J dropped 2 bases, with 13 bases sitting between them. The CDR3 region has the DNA TGTGCCAGCAGCTCTCAGACCTCGAACTATGGCTACACCTTC. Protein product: CASSSQTSNYGYTF.

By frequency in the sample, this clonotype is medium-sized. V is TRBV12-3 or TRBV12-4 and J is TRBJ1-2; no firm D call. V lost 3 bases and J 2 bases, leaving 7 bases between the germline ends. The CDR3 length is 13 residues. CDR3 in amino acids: CASSLRGNYGYTF. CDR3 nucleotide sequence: TGTGCCAGCAGTTTGAGAGGGAACTATGGCTACACCTTC.

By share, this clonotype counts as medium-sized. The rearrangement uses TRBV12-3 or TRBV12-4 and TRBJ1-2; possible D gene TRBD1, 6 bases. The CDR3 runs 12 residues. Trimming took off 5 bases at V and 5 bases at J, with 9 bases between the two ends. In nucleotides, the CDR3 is TGTGCCAGCAGTGGCGGACAGTATGGCTACACCTTC. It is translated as CASSGGQYGYTF.

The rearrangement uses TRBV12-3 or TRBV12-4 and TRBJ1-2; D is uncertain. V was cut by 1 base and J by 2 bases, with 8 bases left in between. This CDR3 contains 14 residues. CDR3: CASSLGRKNYGYTF. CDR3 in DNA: TGTGCCAGCAGTTTAGGACGCAAGAACTATGGCTACACCTTC.

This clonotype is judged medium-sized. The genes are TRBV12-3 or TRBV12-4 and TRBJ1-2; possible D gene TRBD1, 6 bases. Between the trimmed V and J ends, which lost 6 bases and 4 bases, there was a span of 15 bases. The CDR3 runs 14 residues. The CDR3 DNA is TGTGCCAGCAGATCGGACAGCCGGCGCTATGGCTACACCTTC. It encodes CASRSDSRRYGYTF.

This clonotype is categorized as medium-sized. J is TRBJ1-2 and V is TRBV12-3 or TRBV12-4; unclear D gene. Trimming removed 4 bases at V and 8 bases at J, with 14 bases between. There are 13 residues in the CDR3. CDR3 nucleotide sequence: TGTGCCAGCAGTTACATTAAATCAGGCGGCTACACCTTC. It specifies CASSYIKSGGYTF.

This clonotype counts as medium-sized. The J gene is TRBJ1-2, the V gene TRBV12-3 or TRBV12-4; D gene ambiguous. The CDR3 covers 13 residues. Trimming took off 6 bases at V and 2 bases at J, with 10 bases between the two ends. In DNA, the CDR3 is TGTGCCAGCAGCCCTGGACGGAACTATGGCTACACCTTC. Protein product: CASSPGRNYGYTF.

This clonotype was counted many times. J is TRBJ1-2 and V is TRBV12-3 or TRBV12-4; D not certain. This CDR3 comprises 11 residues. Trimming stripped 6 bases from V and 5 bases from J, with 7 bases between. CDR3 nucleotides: TGTGCCAGCAGGTCCGGTTATGGCTACACCTTC. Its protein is CASRSGYGYTF.

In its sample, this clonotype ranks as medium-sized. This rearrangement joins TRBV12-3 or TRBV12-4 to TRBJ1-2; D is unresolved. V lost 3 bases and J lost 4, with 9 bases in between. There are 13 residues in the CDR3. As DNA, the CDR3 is TGTGCCAGCAGTTTCGACATATTCTATGGCTACACCTTC. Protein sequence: CASSFDIFYGYTF.

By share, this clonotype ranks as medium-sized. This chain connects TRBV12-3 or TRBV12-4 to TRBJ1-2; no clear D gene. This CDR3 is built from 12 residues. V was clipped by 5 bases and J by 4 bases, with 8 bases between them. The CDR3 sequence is CASSPRIYGYTF. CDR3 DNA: TGTGCCAGCAGTCCCCGGATCTATGGCTACACCTTC.

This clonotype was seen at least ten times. The DNA for the CDR3 is TGTGCCAGCAGTTTAAGGCAGGGAAGTGGCTACACCTTC. Translated, it gives CASSLRQGSGYTF. This sequence joins TRBV12-3 or TRBV12-4 and TRBJ1-2, with D possibly matching TRBD1 (5 bases). V was clipped by 2 bases and J by 7 bases, with 11 bases between them. The CDR3 is made up of 13 amino acids.

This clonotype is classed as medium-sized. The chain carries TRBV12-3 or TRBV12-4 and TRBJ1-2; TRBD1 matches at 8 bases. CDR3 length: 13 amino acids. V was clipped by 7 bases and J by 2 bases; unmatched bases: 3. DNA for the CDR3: TGTGCCAGCAACCGGGACAGGAACTATGGCTACACCTTC. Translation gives CASNRDRNYGYTF.

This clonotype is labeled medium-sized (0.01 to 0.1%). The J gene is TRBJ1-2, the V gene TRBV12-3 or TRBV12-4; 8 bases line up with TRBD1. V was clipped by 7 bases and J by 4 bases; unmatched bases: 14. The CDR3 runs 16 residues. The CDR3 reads CASTLSGQGRGYGYTF. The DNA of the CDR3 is TGTGCCAGCACCTTGAGTGGACAGGGCAGAGGCTATGGCTACACCTTC.

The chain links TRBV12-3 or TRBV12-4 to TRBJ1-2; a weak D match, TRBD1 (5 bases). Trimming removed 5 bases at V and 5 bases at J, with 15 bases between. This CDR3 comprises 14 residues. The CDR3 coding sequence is TGTGCCAGCAGTGACAGCCAGCATCCTTATGGCTACACCTTC. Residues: CASSDSQHPYGYTF.

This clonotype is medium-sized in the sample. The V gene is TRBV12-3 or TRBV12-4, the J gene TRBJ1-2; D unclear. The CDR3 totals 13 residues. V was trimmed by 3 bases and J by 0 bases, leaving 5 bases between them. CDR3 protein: CASSFQANYGYTF. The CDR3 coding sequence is TGTGCCAGCAGTTTTCAAGCTAACTATGGCTACACCTTC.

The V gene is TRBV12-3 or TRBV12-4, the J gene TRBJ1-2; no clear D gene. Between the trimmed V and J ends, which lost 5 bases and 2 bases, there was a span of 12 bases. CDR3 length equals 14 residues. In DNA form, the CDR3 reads TGTGCCAGCAGTCCTACCGACAAGAACTATGGCTACACCTTC. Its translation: CASSPTDKNYGYTF.

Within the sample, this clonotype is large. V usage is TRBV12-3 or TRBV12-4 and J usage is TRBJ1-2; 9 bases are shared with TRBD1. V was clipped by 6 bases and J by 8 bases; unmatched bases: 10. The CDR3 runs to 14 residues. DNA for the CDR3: TGTGCCAGCAGCGATCCGGGACAGGGTTACGGCTACACCTTC. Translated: CASSDPGQGYGYTF.

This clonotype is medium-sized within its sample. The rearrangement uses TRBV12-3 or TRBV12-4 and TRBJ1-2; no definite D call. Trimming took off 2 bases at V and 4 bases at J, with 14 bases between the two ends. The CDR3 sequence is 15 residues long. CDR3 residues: CASSLKVGRTYGYTF. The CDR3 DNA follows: TGTGCCAGCAGTTTAAAGGTGGGCAGGACCTATGGCTACACCTTC.

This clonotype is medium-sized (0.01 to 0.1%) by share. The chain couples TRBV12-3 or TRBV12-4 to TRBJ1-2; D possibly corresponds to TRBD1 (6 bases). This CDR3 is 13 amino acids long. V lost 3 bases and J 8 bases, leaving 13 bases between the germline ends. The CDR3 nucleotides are TGTGCCAGCAGTTTGAACAGGGTGGGAGGCTACACCTTC. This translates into CASSLNRVGGYTF.

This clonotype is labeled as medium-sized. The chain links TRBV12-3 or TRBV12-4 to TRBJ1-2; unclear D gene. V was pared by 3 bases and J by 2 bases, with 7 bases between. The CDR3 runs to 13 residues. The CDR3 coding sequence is TGTGCCAGCAGTTTTCAAGGAAACTATGGCTACACCTTC. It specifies CASSFQGNYGYTF.

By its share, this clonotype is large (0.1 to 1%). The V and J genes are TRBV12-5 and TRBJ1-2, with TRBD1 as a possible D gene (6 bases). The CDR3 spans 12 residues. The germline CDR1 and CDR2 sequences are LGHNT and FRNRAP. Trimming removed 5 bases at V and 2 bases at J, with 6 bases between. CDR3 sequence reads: CASGDRNYGYTF. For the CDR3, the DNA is TGTGCTAGTGGTGACAGGAACTATGGCTACACCTTC.

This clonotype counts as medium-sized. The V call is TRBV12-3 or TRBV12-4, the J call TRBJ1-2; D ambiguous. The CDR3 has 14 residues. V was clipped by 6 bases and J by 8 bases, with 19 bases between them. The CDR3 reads CASSPKGTARGYTF. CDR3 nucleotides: TGTGCCAGCAGCCCGAAGGGTACAGCTAGGGGCTACACCTTC.

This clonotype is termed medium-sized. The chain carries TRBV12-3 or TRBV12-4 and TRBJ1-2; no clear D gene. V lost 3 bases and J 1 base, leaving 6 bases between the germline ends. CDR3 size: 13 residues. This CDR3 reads CASSLIVNYGYTF. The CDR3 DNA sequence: TGTGCCAGCAGTTTGATCGTTAACTATGGCTACACCTTC.

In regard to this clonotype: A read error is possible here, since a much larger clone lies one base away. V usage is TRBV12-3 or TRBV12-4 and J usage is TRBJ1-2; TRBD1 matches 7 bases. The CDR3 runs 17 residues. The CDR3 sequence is CVSSHRDSPRGVYGYTF. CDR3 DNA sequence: TGTGTCAGCAGCCACCGGGACAGCCCTAGAGGTGTCTATGGCTACACCTTC.

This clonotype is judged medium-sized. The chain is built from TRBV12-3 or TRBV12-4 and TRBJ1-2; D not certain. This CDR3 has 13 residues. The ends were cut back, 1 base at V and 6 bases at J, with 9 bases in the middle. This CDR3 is CASSLGLGHGYTF. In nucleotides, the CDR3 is TGTGCCAGCAGTTTAGGGCTGGGTCATGGCTACACCTTC.

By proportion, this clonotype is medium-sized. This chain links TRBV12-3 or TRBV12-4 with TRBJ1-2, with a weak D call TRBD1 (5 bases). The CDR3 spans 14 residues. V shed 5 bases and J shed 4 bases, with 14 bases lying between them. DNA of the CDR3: TGTGCCAGCAGTGCTCAGGGAATTGGCTATGGCTACACCTTC. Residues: CASSAQGIGYGYTF.